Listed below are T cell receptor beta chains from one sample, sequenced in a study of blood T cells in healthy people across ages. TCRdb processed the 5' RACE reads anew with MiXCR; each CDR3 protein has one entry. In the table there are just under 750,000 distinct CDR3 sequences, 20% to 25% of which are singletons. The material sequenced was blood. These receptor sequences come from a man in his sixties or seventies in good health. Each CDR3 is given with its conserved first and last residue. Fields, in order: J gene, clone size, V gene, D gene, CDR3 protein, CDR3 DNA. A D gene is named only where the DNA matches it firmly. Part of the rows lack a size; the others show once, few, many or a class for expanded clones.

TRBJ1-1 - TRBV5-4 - CASSLDQLNTEAFF TGTGCCAGCAGCTTGGATCAGTTGAACACTGAAGCTTTCTTT
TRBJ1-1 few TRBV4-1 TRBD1 CASSHGDYRGTEAFF TGCGCCAGCAGCCATGGAGACTACAGGGGCACTGAAGCTTTCTTT
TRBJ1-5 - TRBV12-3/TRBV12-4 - CASRGDGHQPQHF TGTGCCAGCAGGGGCGACGGTCATCAGCCCCAGCATTTT
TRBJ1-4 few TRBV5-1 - CASRNTGTLNEKLFF TGCGCCAGCAGGAATACAGGGACCCTCAATGAAAAACTGTTTTTT
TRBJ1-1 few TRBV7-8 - CASSLTRGAEAFF TGTGCCAGCAGCTTGACCAGGGGAGCTGAAGCTTTCTTT
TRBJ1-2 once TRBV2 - CASRFGPNYGYTF TGTGCCAGCAGGTTCGGTCCGAACTATGGCTACACCTTC
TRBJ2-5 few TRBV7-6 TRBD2 CASSPGTSGTQYF TGTGCCAGCAGCCCCGGGACTAGTGGGACCCAGTACTTC
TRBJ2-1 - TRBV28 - CASSRQATYNEQFF TGTGCCAGCAGTCGACAGGCAACCTACAATGAGCAGTTCTTC
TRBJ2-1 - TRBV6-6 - CASSYGGLRSYNEQFF TGTGCCAGCAGTTACGGGGGGTTAAGGAGCTACAATGAGCAGTTCTTC
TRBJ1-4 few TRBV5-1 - CASSLIPGEDEKLFF TGCGCCAGCAGCTTGATTCCAGGGGAGGATGAAAAACTGTTTTTT
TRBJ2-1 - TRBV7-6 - CASSLLLRGPYSYNEQFF TGTGCCAGCAGCTTATTATTGCGGGGGCCTTACTCCTACAATGAGCAGTTCTTC
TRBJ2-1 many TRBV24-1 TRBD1 CATSEQDRGRRNEQFF TGTGCCACCAGTGAGCAGGACAGGGGAAGAAGGAATGAGCAGTTCTTC
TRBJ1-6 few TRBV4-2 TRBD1 CASSQEVRGQVNSPLHF TGTGCCAGCAGCCAAGAAGTTAGGGGACAGGTTAATTCACCCCTCCACTTT
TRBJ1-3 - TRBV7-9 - CASSLGTAGNTIYF TGTGCCAGCAGCTTAGGGACGGCCGGAAACACCATATATTTT
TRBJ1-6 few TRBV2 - CASKTRDNSPLHF TGTGCCAGCAAGACAAGGGATAATTCACCCCTCCACTTT
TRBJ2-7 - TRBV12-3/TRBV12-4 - CASNGGTGEYEQYF TGTGCCAGCAACGGGGGGACAGGAGAATACGAGCAGTACTTC
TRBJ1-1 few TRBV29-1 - CSVETAVNTEAFF TGCAGCGTTGAGACGGCCGTGAACACTGAAGCTTTCTTT
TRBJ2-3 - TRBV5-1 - CASSSGQLRDTQYF TGCGCCAGCAGCTCCGGACAGCTCCGGGATACGCAGTATTTT
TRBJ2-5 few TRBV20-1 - CSAREWVVQETQYF TGCAGTGCTAGAGAGTGGGTCGTTCAAGAGACCCAGTACTTC
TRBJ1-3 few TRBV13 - CASSFEDKNTIYF TGTGCCAGCAGCTTTGAGGACAAAAACACCATATATTTT
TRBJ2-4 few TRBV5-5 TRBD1 CASSLPGQSSIQYF TGTGCCAGCAGCTTACCGGGACAGTCAAGCATTCAGTACTTC
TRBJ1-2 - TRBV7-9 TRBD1 CASSYRGQDGYTF TGTGCCAGCAGCTATAGAGGACAGGATGGCTACACCTTC
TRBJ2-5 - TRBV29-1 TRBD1 CSVSLTGGQETQYF TGCAGCGTTTCTCTGACAGGGGGCCAAGAGACCCAGTACTTC
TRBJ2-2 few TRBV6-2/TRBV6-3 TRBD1 CASSSDRGWTGELFF TGTGCCAGCAGTTCCGACAGGGGGTGGACCGGGGAGCTGTTTTTT
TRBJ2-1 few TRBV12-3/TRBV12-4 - CASSLHRNEQFF TGTGCCAGCAGTTTGCATCGCAATGAGCAGTTCTTC
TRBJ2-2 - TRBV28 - CASSSPVGANTGELFF TGTGCCAGCAGTTCCCCGGTAGGGGCGAACACCGGGGAGCTGTTTTTT
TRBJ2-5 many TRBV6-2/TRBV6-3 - CASSYVQGLIEETQYF TGTGCCAGCAGTTACGTACAGGGACTTATCGAAGAGACCCAGTACTTC
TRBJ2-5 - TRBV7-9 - CASSLATRRETQYF TGTGCCAGCAGCTTAGCGACTAGACGAGAGACCCAGTACTTC
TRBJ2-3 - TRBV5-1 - CASSFDTGSTDTQYF TGCGCCAGCAGCTTCGACACGGGTTCAACGGATACGCAGTATTTT
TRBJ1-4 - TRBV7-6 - CASSPQARQSLTGNEKLFF TGTGCCAGCAGCCCTCAAGCCCGACAGAGTCTCACGGGGAATGAAAAACTGTTTTTT
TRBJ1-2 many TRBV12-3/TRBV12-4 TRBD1 CASSLGTGGIDGYTF TGTGCCAGCAGTTTAGGGACAGGGGGAATCGATGGCTACACCTTC
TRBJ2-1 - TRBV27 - CASRLTEINEQFF TGTGCCAGCAGACTAACGGAAATCAATGAGCAGTTCTTC
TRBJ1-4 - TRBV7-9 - CASTPATNEKLFF TGTGCCAGCACCCCAGCAACTAATGAAAAACTGTTTTTT
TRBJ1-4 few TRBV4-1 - CASSPLSGDEKLFF TGCGCCAGCAGCCCTCTATCCGGTGATGAAAAACTGTTTTTT
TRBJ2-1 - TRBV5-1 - CASSLEAGPRNEQFF TGCGCCAGCAGCTTGGAGGCAGGACCACGCAATGAGCAGTTCTTC
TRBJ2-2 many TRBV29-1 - CSVRVNTGELFF TGCAGCGTTCGGGTGAACACCGGGGAGCTGTTTTTT
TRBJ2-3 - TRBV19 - CASSIARDSGGTDTQYF TGTGCCAGTAGTATAGCACGGGACAGCGGGGGCACAGATACGCAGTATTTT
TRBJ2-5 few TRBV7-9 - CASSLTSETQYF TGTGCCAGCAGCTTAACTTCAGAGACCCAGTACTTC
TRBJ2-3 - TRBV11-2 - CASSLDPGSTDTQYF TGTGCCAGCAGCTTAGATCCGGGGAGCACAGATACGCAGTATTTT
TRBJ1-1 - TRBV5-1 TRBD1 CASSVLGQGGTEAFF TGCGCCAGCAGCGTGCTAGGACAGGGGGGGACTGAAGCTTTCTTT
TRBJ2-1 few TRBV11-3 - CASSVQRASYNEQFF TGTGCCAGCAGCGTTCAGCGGGCCTCCTACAATGAGCAGTTCTTC
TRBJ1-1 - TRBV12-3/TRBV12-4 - CASKGREHTEAFF TGTGCCAGCAAGGGCCGGGAACACACTGAAGCTTTCTTT
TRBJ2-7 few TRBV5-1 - CASNIGGTTYEQYF TGCGCCAGCAACATAGGGGGGACTACCTACGAGCAGTACTTC
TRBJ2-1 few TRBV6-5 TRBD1 CASSRTGAPNEQFF TGTGCCAGCAGCCGGACAGGGGCACCCAATGAGCAGTTCTTC
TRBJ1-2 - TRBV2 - CASTSTRDIINYGYTF TGTGCCAGCACCTCAACCCGGGACATAATTAACTATGGCTACACCTTC
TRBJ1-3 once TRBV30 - CAWTPAGNTIYF TGTGCCTGGACCCCCGCTGGAAACACCATATATTTT
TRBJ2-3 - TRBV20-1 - CSARFGNTDTQYF TGCAGTGCTAGATTCGGTAACACAGATACGCAGTATTTT
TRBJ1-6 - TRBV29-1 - CSAQAGTSNSPLHF TGCAGCGCCCAAGCCGGGACAAGTAATTCACCCCTCCACTTT
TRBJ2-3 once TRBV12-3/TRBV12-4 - CASSWSRAADTQYF TGTGCCAGCAGTTGGAGCCGAGCCGCAGATACGCAGTATTTT
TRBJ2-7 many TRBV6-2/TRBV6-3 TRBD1 CASSYSTDRAQTESYEQYF TGTGCCAGCAGTTACTCGACGGACAGGGCCCAAACGGAGTCCTACGAGCAGTACTTC
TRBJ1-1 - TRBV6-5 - CASSYSWEGGAFF TGTGCCAGCAGTTACAGTTGGGAGGGCGGAGCTTTCTTT